What follows are 29 T cell receptor beta chains derived from one specimen sequenced in a study of Graves' ophthalmopathy and Graves' hyperthyroidism. For repertoire sequencing, the TCR beta CDR3 regions were amplified from RNA transcripts. The library came from an HTBI-primed first-round RT-PCR and a second-round multiplex PCR. TCRdb called the multiplex PCR reads again in MiXCR, with one record for every CDR3 protein. Of 360,000 or so distinct CDR3 sequences detected, around 19% appear once; the ten largest clones hold roughly 1.5%. The sequenced sample was peripheral blood. These receptors all come from a woman younger than 30 with Graves' ophthalmopathy.

This clonotype occurred many times. A junction end diverges from the germline sequence, so it may reflect a read error. CDR3 nucleotides: TGTGCCAGCAGCAAATTAGCGGGTAGCGTGGTCTTC. Translated, it gives CASSKLAGSVVF. The rearrangement uses TRBV28 and TRBJ2-1, with 7 bases lining up with TRBD2. The CDR3 is made up of 12 amino acids. Germline assignment: CDR1 MDHEN and CDR2 SYDVKM.

This clonotype was detected ten times or more. The chain combines TRBV24-1 with TRBJ2-2; TRBD2 matches at 8 bases. This CDR3 spans 17 amino acids. The V and J ends lost 4 bases and 1 base, in that order; junction bases with no gene match: 7. Germline CDR1 KGHDR, CDR2 SFDVKD. CDR3 region: CATSEHNSGRNTGELFF. In DNA, the CDR3 is TGTGCCACCAGTGAACATAACAGCGGGAGGAACACCGGGGAGCTGTTTTTT.

This clonotype was seen at least ten times. The chain joins TRBV7-8 to TRBJ1-1; 9 bases match TRBD1. CDR1 is SGHVS and CDR2 is FQNEAQ in the germline V gene. Trimming at V came to 3 bases and at J to 4 bases, leaving 6 bases not matched to a gene. This CDR3 comprises 15 residues. The CDR3 coding sequence is TGTGCCAGCAGCTTCGAATGGGACAGGGCCACTGAAGCTTTCTTT. This codes for CASSFEWDRATEAFF. Looking up the rest from reference TRBV7-8 and TRBJ1-1 gives the full variable domain: GAGVSQSPRYKVAKRGQDVALRCDPISGHVSLFWYQQALGQGPEFLTYFQNEAQLDKSGLPSDRFFAERPEGSVSTLKIQRTQQEDSAVYLCASSFEWDRATEAFFGQGTRLTVV.

This clonotype was seen repeatedly, ten times or more. The genes are TRBV7-9 and TRBJ2-7; TRBD1 agrees at 8 bases. Germline CDR1 and CDR2: SEHNR and FQNEAQ (reference sequence). V was pared by 5 bases and J by 7 bases, with 10 bases of the junction left unmatched. CDR3 length equals 14 residues. The chain's CDR3 is CASSRTGTTGEQYF. DNA for the CDR3: TGTGCCAGCAGCCGGACAGGGACCACGGGGGAGCAGTACTTC.

There are many counts of this clonotype. V and J are TRBV20-1 and TRBJ2-7; TRBD2 is a possible D gene (6 bases). Per the germline V gene, CDR1 is DFQATT and CDR2 is SNEGSKA (reference sequence). Trimming shortened V by 5 bases and J by 0 bases, and 17 bases separated the two germline ends. The CDR3 runs 15 residues. In DNA, the CDR3 is TGCAGTGCTCCGCTTGGGGGGTACAGCTCCTACGAGCAGTACTTC. Translated: CSAPLGGYSSYEQYF.

This clonotype was recorded many times. The chain carries TRBV5-1 and TRBJ2-3, with a weak D call TRBD2 (6 bases). CDR1 is SGHRS, CDR2 YFSETQ, per germline. This CDR3 contains 15 residues. Trimming left V 4 bases short and J 3 bases short, with 15 bases between. DNA for the CDR3: TGCGCCAGCAGCCCCCGGGCTAGCGCTACAGATACGCAGTATTTT. This sequence encodes CASSPRASATDTQYF.

This clonotype occurred many times. The V and J genes are TRBV7-2 and TRBJ2-7, with D tentatively TRBD2 (6 bases). The CDR3 loop spans 14 amino acids. The germline CDR1 and CDR2 sequences are SGHTA and FQGNSA. Between the trimmed V and J ends, which lost 1 base and 2 bases, there was a span of 9 bases. The CDR3 loop reads CASSLVAVTYEQYF. CDR3 sequence (DNA): TGTGCCAGCAGCTTAGTAGCGGTTACCTACGAGCAGTACTTC.

This clonotype was counted many times. Here the CDR3 DNA reads TGCAGTGCTAGAAGCTTCAGCGGCGCCTACGAGCAGTACTTC. This translates into CSARSFSGAYEQYF. The V call is TRBV20-1, the J call TRBJ2-7; possibly TRBD2 for D (5 bases). V lost 2 bases, J lost 2 bases, and 13 bases lay in between. CDR3 length: 14 amino acids. Germline CDR1 reads DFQATT; CDR2 reads SNEGSKA (reference sequence).

This clonotype was found many times. The chain has TRBV10-3 and TRBJ1-1, with D uncertain. V shed 4 bases and J shed 6 bases, with 12 bases lying between them. The CDR3 covers 13 residues. Looked up from germline, CDR1 is ENHRY and CDR2 is SYGVKD. The CDR3 sequence: CAISATPGAEAFF. CDR3 nucleotide sequence: TGTGCCATCAGTGCCACCCCAGGAGCTGAAGCTTTCTTT.

This clonotype was observed a handful of times. CDR3 sequence: CASSQGGPDEQYF. The CDR3 DNA reads as TGTGCCAGCAGTCAAGGGGGCCCGGACGAGCAGTACTTC. This chain uses TRBV12-3 or TRBV12-4 with TRBJ2-7, with TRBD1 matching over 7 bases. The CDR3 runs to 13 residues. Germline trimming cut 5 bases from V and 5 bases from J; bases unmatched to any gene: 6.

At least ten counts were recorded for this clonotype. The chain uses TRBV6-5 and TRBJ2-5; the match to TRBD1 covers 8 bases. J lost 5 bases, V lost 2 bases, and 7 bases had no gene match. Looked up from germline, CDR1 is MNHEY and CDR2 is SVGAGI. CDR3 length equals 15 residues. CDR3 sequence: CASSYPGTGGETQYF. The CDR3 DNA reads as TGTGCCAGCAGTTACCCCGGGACAGGAGGGGAGACCCAGTACTTC.

This clonotype came up many times. This chain connects TRBV7-3 to TRBJ1-2, with TRBD1 matching over 12 bases. Germline V CDR1 and CDR2: SGHTA, FQGTGA. The CDR3 has 17 amino acids. Trimming took 0 bases from V and 6 from J; bases not matched to a gene: 8. CDR3 sequence: CASSLTFGTGGSNGYTF. CDR3 DNA sequence: TGTGCCAGCAGCTTAACGTTTGGGACAGGGGGCAGTAATGGCTACACCTTC.

The rearrangement uses TRBV24-1 and TRBJ1-2; a possible D gene is TRBD1 (5 bases). Trimming removed 3 bases from V and 8 bases from J, with 18 bases in between. The CDR3 has 15 residues. Per the germline V gene, CDR1 is KGHDR and CDR2 is SFDVKD. The CDR3 DNA is TGTGCCACCAGTGATCCGCGGGCAGGGAACGGCGGCTACACCTTC. It is translated as CATSDPRAGNGGYTF.

The chain links TRBV12-3 or TRBV12-4 to TRBJ2-5; D perhaps matches TRBD1 (6 bases). V was shortened by 9 bases and J by 5 bases, with 16 bases between the two germline ends. CDR3 length: 13 residues. Here the CDR3 DNA reads TGTGCCAGTCGAAGCAGGGGTTTGGAGACCCAGTACTTC. It yields the protein CASRSRGLETQYF.

The table lists this clonotype with many counts. The chain carries TRBV4-2 and TRBJ2-5, with 7 positions matching TRBD2. The CDR3 has 15 residues. Per the germline V gene, CDR1 is LGHNA and CDR2 is YNFKEQ. V gave up 1 base and J gave up 4 bases; unmatched junction bases: 6. CDR3 sequence: CASSQAAGVRETQYF. In nucleotides, the CDR3 is TGTGCCAGCAGCCAAGCGGCGGGAGTTCGAGAGACCCAGTACTTC.

This clonotype has a count of ten or more. This chain uses TRBV29-1 with TRBJ2-7; 7 bases match TRBD1. The CDR3 is 13 amino acids. Germline V CDR1 and CDR2: SQVTM, ANQGSEA. Trimming at V came to 1 base and at J to 2 bases, leaving 2 bases not matched to a gene. The CDR3 protein is CSVEAQGAYEQYF. The CDR3 bases are TGCAGCGTTGAAGCTCAGGGGGCCTACGAGCAGTACTTC.

This clonotype was counted many times. The genes are TRBV28 and TRBJ2-7, with D hard to call. The CDR3 runs to 16 residues. The germline gives CDR1 MDHEN, CDR2 SYDVKM. Trimming took off 3 bases at V and 1 base at J, with 16 bases between the two ends. The CDR3 here is CASSLFSRGLSYEQYF. In DNA form, the CDR3 reads TGTGCCAGCAGTTTGTTCTCTAGAGGTTTATCCTACGAGCAGTACTTC. Complete variable domain (other parts from reference TRBV28 and TRBJ2-7): DVKVTQSSRYLVKRTGEKVFLECVQDMDHENMFWYRQDPGLGLRLIYFSYDVKMKEKGDIPEGYSVSREKKERFSLILESASTNQTSMYLCASSLFSRGLSYEQYFGPGTRLTVT.

Of note for this clonotype: Its ends do not fully match the called genes, so a read error is possible. V gene TRBV15 combines with J gene TRBJ2-7; TRBD2 matches at 12 bases. CDR1 is LNHNV, CDR2 YYDKDF, per germline (reference sequence). There are 16 residues in the CDR3. In DNA, the CDR3 is TGTGCCACCAGCGGGGGGGGACTAGCGGGCCTCTACGAGCAGTGCTTC. This encodes CATSGGGLAGLYEQCF.

This clonotype turned up a few times. The V call is TRBV6-5, the J call TRBJ2-7; either TRBD1 or TRBD2 may fit D (5 bases each). CDR1 is MNHEY and CDR2 is SVGAGI in the germline V gene. The CDR3 runs to 14 residues. V lost 3 bases, J lost 0 bases, and 9 bases lay in between. CDR3 loop: CASSYVGTSYEQYF. DNA of the CDR3: TGTGCCAGCAGTTATGTAGGGACCTCCTACGAGCAGTACTTC.

This clonotype was recorded many times. V and J are TRBV30 and TRBJ2-2; a possible D gene is TRBD2 (5 bases). The CDR3 is made up of 15 amino acids. Trimming left V 1 base short and J 7 bases short, with 16 bases between. Germline V gives CDR1 GTSNPN, CDR2 SVGIG (reference sequence). CDR3 DNA sequence: TGTGCCTGGAGTGGTACTAGATATTCCAGCGGGGAGCTGTTTTTT. It translates to CAWSGTRYSSGELFF.

On this clonotype itself: Compared with germline, one end of the junction differs, possibly owing to a read error. The gene calls are TRBV6-2 or TRBV6-3 and TRBJ1-5, with D unresolved. This CDR3 comprises 12 residues. Germline CDR1 reads MNHEY; CDR2 reads SVGEGT. The chain's CDR3 is CAISEGSQPQHF. CDR3 nucleotides: TGTGCCATCAGTGAGGGATCTCAGCCCCAGCATTTT.

This clonotype showed up many times. The chain couples TRBV28 to TRBJ2-7, with 7 bases that match TRBD1. The CDR3 consists of 12 residues. Germline lookup yields CDR1 MDHEN and CDR2 SYDVKM. For the CDR3, the DNA is TGTGCCAGCAGCCGGGGTATGGGACAGAATTCGGTC. Translating gives CASSRGMGQNSV.

Ten or more counts support this clonotype. This chain uses TRBV18 with TRBJ2-5; 10 bases fit TRBD1. The J segment lost 4 bases and the V segment lost 2 bases, leaving 7 bases of the junction unmatched. Germline CDR1 KGHSH, CDR2 LQKENI. This CDR3 is 16 amino acids long. CDR3 protein: CASSPFPGQGRETQYF. DNA of the CDR3: TGTGCCAGCTCACCATTCCCGGGACAGGGGAGAGAGACCCAGTACTTC.

This clonotype was counted at least ten times. The V call is TRBV4-1, the J call TRBJ2-4; possibly TRBD1 or TRBD2 for D (5 bases each). Trimming removed 0 bases at V and 8 bases at J, with 11 bases between. Germline lookup yields CDR1 MGHRA and CDR2 YSYEKL. The CDR3 is 14 amino acids. CDR3 DNA: TGCGCCAGCAGCCAAGAAGGGGAGAGAGACATTCAGTACTTC. This translates into CASSQEGERDIQYF.

The J gene is TRBJ2-5, the V gene TRBV24-1; D is undetermined. Germline V gives CDR1 KGHDR, CDR2 SFDVKD. The V and J ends lost 5 bases and 5 bases respectively, with 14 bases between them. The CDR3 sequence is 14 residues long. CDR3 sequence (DNA): TGTGCCACCAGTGCCCCAGGCTCTCGGGAGACCCAGTACTTC. Its protein product is CATSAPGSRETQYF.

This clonotype was seen repeatedly, ten times or more. V gene TRBV5-1 combines with J gene TRBJ1-1, with TRBD1 as a possible D gene (5 bases). Germline CDR1 is SGHRS and CDR2 is YFSETQ. With 0 bases removed from V and 0 bases from J, the gap between germline ends came to 6 bases. The CDR3 has 14 residues. CDR3 protein: CASSLEDMNTEAFF. DNA of the CDR3: TGCGCCAGCAGCTTGGAGGACATGAACACTGAAGCTTTCTTT.

This clonotype was observed many times. This rearrangement joins TRBV24-1 to TRBJ1-1; 7 positions agree with TRBD1. The germline V gene has CDR1 KGHDR and CDR2 SFDVKD. The CDR3 consists of 15 residues. V was clipped by 4 bases and J by 5 bases; unmatched bases: 9. The CDR3 DNA sequence: TGTGCCACCAGTGAGGAACGACAGGGAAGGACTGAAGCTTTCTTT. It translates to CATSEERQGRTEAFF.

This clonotype has ten or more counts. This chain joins TRBV29-1 and TRBJ2-7; no reliable D call. V was shortened by 4 bases and J by 3 bases, with 10 bases between the two germline ends. CDR1 SQVTM and CDR2 ANQGSEA come from the germline V gene. The CDR3 loop spans 12 amino acids. In nucleotides, the CDR3 is TGCAGCGTTGTAACAGAAATCTACGAGCAGTACTTC. This codes for CSVVTEIYEQYF.

This clonotype was detected many times. V usage is TRBV6-2 or TRBV6-3 and J usage is TRBJ1-1; TRBD1 agrees at 10 bases. Germline lookup yields CDR1 MNHEY and CDR2 SVGEGT. With V trimmed by 4 bases and J by 2 bases, 7 bases remained unmatched. CDR3 size: 16 residues. Written as DNA, the CDR3 is TGTGCCAGCAGTTTCCCCGGACAGGGGGGAAACACTGAAGCTTTCTTT. It codes for CASSFPGQGGNTEAFF.